This T cell receptor (beta chain) was documented in a study of shared clonotypes between healthy human individuals. There were no recent acute infections or vaccinations among the donors, who were healthy HIV-negative adults. The table came from immunoSEQ multiplex PCR; TCRdb's copy has only in-frame clones and leaves some out. Here the sample spans about half a million clones, approximately 80% being singletons. V was cut by 9 bases and J by 0 bases, with 24 bases left in between. Germline lookup yields CDR1 MDHEN and CDR2 SYDVKM. This CDR3 spans 18 amino acids. The clonotype comes from a woman aged 40 to 50 in good health. Some clones in this sample may be carry-over from other donors' samples. This rearrangement joins TRBV28 to TRBJ1-5, with D unresolved. The material sequenced was PBMCs. CDR3 region: CARTVNRVLGSSNQPQHF. CDR3 in DNA: TGTGCCAGGACGGTTAATCGGGTCTTGGGATCTAGCAATCAGCCCCAGCATTTT.